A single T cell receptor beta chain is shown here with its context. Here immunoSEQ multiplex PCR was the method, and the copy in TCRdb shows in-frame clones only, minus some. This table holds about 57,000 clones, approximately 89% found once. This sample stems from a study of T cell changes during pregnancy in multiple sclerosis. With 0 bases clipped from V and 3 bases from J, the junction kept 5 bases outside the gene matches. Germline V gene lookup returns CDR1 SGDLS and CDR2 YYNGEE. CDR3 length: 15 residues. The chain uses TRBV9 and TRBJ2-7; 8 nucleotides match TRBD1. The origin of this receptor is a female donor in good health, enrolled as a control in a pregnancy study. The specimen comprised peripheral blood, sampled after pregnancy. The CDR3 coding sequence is TGTGCCAGCAGCGTAGTGGACAGGGTAAACTACGAGCAGTACTTC. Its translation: CASSVVDRVNYEQYF.